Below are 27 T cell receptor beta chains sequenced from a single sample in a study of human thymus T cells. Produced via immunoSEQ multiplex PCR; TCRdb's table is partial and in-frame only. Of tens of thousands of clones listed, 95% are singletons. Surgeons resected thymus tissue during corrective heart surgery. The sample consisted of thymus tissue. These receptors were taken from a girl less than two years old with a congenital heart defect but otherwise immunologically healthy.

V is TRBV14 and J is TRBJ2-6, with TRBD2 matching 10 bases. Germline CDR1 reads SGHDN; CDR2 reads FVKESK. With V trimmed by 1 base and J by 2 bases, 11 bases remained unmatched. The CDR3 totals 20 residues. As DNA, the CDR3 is TGTGCCAGCAGCCAAGGTGGAGGACTAGCGGTCCGGGCTGGGGCCAACGTCCTGACTTTC. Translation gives CASSQGGGLAVRAGANVLTF.

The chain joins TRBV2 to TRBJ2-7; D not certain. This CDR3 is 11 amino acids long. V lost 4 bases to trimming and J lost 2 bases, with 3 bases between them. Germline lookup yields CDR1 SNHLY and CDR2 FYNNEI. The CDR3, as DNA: TGTGCCAGCAGTGCCGCCTACGAGCAGTACTTC. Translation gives CASSAAYEQYF.

The CDR3 coding sequence is TGTGCCAGCAGCCAAGAGGCCCAACCACACGGATCCGGGGGGGAAGCTTTCTTT. Translating it yields CASSQEAQPHGSGGEAFF. This rearrangement joins TRBV4-2 to TRBJ1-1, with a tentative D call TRBD1 (5 bases). The V gene's germline CDR1 is LGHNA and CDR2 YNFKEQ. The length of the CDR3 is 18 residues. V lost 0 bases and J 8 bases, leaving 25 bases between the germline ends.

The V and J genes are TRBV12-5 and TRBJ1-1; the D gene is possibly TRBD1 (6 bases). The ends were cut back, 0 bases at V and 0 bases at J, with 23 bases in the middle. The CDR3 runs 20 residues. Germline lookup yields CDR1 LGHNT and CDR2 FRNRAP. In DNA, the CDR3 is TGTGCTAGTGGTTTGGTCGTGGTGAGGGGACATCCTTCGGTGAACACTGAAGCTTTCTTT. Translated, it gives CASGLVVVRGHPSVNTEAFF. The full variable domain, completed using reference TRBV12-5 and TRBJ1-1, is DARVTQTPRHKVTEMGQEVTMRCQPILGHNTVFWYRQTMMQGLELLAYFRNRAPLDDSGMPKDRFSAEMPDATLATLKIQPSEPRDSAVYFCASGLVVVRGHPSVNTEAFFGQGTRLTVV.

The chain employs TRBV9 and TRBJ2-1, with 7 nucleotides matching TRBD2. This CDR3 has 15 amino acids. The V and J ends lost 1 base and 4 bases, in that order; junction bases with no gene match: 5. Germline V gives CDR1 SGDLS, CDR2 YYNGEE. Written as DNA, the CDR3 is TGTGCCAGCAGCGTATCTAGCGGACTTTACAATGAGCAGTTCTTC. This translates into CASSVSSGLYNEQFF.

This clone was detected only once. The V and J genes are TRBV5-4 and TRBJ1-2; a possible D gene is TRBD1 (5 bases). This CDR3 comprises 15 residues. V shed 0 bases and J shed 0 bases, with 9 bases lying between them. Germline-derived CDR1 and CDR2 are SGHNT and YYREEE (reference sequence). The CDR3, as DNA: TGTGCCAGCAGCTTGGGGGGCAGAGCTAACTATGGCTACACCTTC. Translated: CASSLGGRANYGYTF.

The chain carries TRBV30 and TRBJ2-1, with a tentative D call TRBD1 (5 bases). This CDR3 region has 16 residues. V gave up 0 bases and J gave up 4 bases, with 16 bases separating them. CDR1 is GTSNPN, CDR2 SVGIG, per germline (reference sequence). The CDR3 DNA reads TGTGCCTGGAGTGTACCCCCCAGGGTTGGGTACAATGAGCAGTTCTTC. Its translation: CAWSVPPRVGYNEQFF.

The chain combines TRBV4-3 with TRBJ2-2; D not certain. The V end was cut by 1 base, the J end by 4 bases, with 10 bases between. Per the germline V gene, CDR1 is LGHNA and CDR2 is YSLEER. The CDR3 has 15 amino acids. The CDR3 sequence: CASSQGVIGTGELFF. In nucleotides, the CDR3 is TGCGCCAGCAGCCAAGGGGTCATCGGCACCGGGGAGCTGTTTTTT.

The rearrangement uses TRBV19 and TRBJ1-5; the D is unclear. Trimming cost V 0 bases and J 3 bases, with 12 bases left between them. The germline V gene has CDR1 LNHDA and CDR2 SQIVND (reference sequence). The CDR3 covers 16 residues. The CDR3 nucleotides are TGTGCCAGTAGTATAGATGGGAGGCTGCACAATCAGCCCCAGCATTTT. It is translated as CASSIDGRLHNQPQHF.

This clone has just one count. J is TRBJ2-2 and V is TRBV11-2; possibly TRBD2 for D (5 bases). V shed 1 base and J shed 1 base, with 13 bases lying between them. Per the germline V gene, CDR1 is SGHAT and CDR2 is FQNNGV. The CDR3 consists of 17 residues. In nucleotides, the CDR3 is TGTGCCAGCAGCTTAGTAGGGAGACTGGAGAACACCGGGGAGCTGTTTTTT. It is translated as CASSLVGRLENTGELFF.

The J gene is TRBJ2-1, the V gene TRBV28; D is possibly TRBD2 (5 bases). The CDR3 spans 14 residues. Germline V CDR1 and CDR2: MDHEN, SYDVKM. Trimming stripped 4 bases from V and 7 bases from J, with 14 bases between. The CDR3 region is CASSSPDFLNEQFF. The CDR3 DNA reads TGTGCCAGCAGTTCCCCGGACTTTCTAAATGAGCAGTTCTTC.

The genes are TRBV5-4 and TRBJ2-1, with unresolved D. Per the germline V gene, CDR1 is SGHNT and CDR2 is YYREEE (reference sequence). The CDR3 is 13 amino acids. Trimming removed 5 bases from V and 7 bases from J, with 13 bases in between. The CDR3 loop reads CASSNVVGNEQFF. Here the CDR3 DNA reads TGTGCCAGCAGTAACGTAGTGGGGAATGAGCAGTTCTTC. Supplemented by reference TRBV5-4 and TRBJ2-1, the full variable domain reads ETGVTQSPTHLIKTRGQQVTLRCSSQSGHNTVSWYQQALGQGPQFIFQYYREEENGRGNFPPRFSGLQFPNYSSELNVNALELDDSALYLCASSNVVGNEQFFGPGTRLTVL.

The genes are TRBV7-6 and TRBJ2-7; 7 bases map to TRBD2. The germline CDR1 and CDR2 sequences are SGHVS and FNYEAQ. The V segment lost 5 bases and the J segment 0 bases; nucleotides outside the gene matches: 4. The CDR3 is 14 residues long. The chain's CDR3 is CASSGGGNSYEQYF. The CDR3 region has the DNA TGTGCCAGCAGCGGGGGGGGGAACTCCTACGAGCAGTACTTC.

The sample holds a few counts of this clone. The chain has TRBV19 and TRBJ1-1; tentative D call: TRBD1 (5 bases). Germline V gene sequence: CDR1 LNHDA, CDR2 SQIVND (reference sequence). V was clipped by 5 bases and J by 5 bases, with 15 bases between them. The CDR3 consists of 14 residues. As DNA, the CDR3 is TGTGCCAGTAGTCCCCCCCGCAGGGTGACTGAAGCTTTCTTT. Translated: CASSPPRRVTEAFF.

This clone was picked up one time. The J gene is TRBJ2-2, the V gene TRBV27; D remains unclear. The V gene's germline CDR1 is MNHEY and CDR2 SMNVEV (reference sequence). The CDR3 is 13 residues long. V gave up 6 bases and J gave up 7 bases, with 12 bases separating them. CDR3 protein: CASRAMGNGELFF. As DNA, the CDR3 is TGTGCCAGCAGGGCCATGGGGAACGGGGAGCTGTTTTTT.

CDR3 DNA: TGCAGGGCGGGAGACCAAGAGACCCAGTACTTC. This gives the protein CRAGDQETQYF. The rearrangement uses TRBV20-1 and TRBJ2-5; 7 nucleotides match TRBD2. The CDR3 extends over 11 amino acids. Germline V gene data show CDR1 as DFQATT and CDR2 as SNEGSKA (reference sequence).

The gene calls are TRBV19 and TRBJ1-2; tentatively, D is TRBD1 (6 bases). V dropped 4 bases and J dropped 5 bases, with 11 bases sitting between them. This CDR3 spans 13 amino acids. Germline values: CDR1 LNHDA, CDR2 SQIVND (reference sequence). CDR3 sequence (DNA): TGTGCCAGTAGTAGGGGGCAGGGGTATGGCTACACCTTC. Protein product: CASSRGQGYGYTF.

The CDR3 nucleotides read TGTGCCAGCAGCCAAAGCCCCTCCGGAGACAGGGGATTCCAAGAGACCCAGTACTTC. This encodes CASSQSPSGDRGFQETQYF. V and J are TRBV14 and TRBJ2-5; TRBD1 matches at 8 bases. J gave up 1 base and V 2 bases, and 15 bases lay outside the gene matches. The CDR3 sequence is 19 residues long. Germline V gene data show CDR1 as SGHDN and CDR2 as FVKESK.

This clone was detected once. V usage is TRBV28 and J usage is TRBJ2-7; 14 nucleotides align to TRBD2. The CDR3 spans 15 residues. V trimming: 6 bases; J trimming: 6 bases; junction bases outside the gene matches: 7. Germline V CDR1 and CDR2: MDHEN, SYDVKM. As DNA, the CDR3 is TGTGCCAGCAGGTCTCGACTAGCGGGAGGGGCCGAGCAGTACTTC. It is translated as CASRSRLAGGAEQYF. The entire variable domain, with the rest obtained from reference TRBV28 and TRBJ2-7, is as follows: DVKVTQSSRYLVKRTGEKVFLECVQDMDHENMFWYRQDPGLGLRLIYFSYDVKMKEKGDIPEGYSVSREKKERFSLILESASTNQTSMYLCASRSRLAGGAEQYFGPGTRLTVT.

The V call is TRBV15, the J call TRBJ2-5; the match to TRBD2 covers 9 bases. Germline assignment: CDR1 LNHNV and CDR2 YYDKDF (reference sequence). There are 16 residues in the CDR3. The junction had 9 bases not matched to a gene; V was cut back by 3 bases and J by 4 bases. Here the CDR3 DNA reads TGTGCCACCAGCAGTAGCGGGAGAGGGGTCATAGAGACCCAGTACTTC. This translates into CATSSSGRGVIETQYF.

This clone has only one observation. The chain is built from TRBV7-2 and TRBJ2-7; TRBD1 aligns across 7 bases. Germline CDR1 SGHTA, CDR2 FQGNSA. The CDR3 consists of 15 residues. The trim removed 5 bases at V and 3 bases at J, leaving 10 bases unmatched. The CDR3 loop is CASSRVRDRNYEQYF. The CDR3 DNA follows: TGTGCCAGCAGCCGTGTAAGGGACAGAAACTACGAGCAGTACTTC.

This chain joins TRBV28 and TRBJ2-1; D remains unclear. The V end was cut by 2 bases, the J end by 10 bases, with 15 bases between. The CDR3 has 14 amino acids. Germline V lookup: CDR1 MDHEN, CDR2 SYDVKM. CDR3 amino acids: CASSLGLTYIEQFF. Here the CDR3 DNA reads TGTGCCAGCAGTTTAGGCCTCACCTACATCGAGCAGTTCTTC. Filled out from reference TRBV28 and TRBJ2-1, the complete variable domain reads DVKVTQSSRYLVKRTGEKVFLECVQDMDHENMFWYRQDPGLGLRLIYFSYDVKMKEKGDIPEGYSVSREKKERFSLILESASTNQTSMYLCASSLGLTYIEQFFGPGTRLTVL.

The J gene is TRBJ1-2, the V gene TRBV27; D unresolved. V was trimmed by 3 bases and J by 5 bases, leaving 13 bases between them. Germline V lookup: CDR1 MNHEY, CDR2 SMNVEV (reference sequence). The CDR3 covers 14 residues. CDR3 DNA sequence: TGTGCCAGCAGTTTCCTAGGGATCGGTTATGGCTACACCTTC. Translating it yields CASSFLGIGYGYTF.

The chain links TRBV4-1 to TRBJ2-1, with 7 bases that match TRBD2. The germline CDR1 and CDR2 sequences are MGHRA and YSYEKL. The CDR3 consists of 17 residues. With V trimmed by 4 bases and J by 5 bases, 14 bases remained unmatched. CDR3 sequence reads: CASSPDGRPRPHNEQFF. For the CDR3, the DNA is TGCGCCAGCAGCCCGGACGGGAGGCCCCGACCCCACAATGAGCAGTTCTTC.

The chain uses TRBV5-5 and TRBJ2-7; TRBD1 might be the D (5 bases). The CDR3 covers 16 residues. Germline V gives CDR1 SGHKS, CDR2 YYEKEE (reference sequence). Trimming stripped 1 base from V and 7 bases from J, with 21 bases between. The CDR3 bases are TGTGCCAGCAGCTTGATGGGCCCACAGGCCAGCTGGGAGCAGTACTTC. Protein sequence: CASSLMGPQASWEQYF.

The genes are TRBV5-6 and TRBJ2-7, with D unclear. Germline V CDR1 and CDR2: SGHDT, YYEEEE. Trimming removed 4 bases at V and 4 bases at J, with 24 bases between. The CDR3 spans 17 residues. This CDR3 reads CASSHRPRPVRVYEQYF. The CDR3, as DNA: TGTGCCAGCAGCCACCGCCCCAGACCCGTCCGTGTTTACGAGCAGTACTTC.

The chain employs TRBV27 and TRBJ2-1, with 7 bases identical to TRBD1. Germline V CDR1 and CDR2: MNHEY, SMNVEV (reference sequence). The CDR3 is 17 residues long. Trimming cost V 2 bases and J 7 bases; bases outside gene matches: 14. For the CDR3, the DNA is TGTGCCAGCAGTTTACCCACGACAGGGTACACCAAGAATGAGCAGTTCTTC. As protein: CASSLPTTGYTKNEQFF.